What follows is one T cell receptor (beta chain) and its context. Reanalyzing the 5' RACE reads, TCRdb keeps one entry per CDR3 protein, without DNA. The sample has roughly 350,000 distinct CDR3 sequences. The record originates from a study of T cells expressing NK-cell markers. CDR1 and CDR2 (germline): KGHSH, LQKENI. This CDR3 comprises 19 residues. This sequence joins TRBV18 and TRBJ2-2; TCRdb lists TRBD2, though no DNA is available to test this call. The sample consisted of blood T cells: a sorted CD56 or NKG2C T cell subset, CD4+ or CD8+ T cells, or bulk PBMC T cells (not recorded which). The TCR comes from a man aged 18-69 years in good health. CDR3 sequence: CASSPPYGGPSTNTGELFF. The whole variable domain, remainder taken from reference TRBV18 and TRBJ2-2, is NAGVMQNPRHLVRRRGQEARLRCSPMKGHSHVYWYRQLPEEGLKFMVYLQKENIIDESGMPKERFSAEFPKEGPSILRIQQVVRGDSAAYFCASSPPYGGPSTNTGELFFGEGSRLTVL.